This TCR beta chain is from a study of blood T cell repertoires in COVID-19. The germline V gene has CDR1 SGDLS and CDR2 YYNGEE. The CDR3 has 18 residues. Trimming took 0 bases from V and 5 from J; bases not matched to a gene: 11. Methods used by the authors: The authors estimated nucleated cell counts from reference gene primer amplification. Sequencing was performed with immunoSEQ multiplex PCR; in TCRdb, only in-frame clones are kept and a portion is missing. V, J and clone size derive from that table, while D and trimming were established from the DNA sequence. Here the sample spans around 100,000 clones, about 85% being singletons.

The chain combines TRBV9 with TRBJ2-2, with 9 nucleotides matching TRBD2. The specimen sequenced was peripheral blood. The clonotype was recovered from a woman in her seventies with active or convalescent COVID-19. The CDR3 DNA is TGTGCCAGCAGCGTAGACGGGGGCGGGAGGGCCCTGACCGGGGAGCTGTTTTTT. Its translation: CASSVDGGGRALTGELFF.